This entry concerns a single T cell receptor (beta chain). Its antigen is currently unknown. The data belong to a study of response to subunit inactivated influenza vaccine. Study findings and constraints: The authors put forward the suggestion that each seasonal influenza vaccination may bring in only a limited number of new T cells.

From germline, CDR1 is SQVTM and CDR2 ANQGSEA. The CDR3 is made up of 16 amino acids. V was clipped by 1 base and J by 6 bases, with 20 bases between them. TCRdb re-derived calls from the RT-PCR reads in MiXCR, one entry per CDR3 protein. This table has 600,000 to 850,000 distinct CDR3 sequences, approximately 14% appearing once. The sequencing here drew on PBMCs from blood, taken 14 days before vaccination. The sequence came from a man aged 50 to 59 who received an inactivated influenza vaccine. The genes are TRBV29-1 and TRBJ2-3; either TRBD1 or TRBD2 may fit D (6 bases each). In DNA form, the CDR3 reads TGCAGCGTTGAAGGACGGAACAGGGAGGAGAGGGATACGCAGTATTTT. This sequence encodes CSVEGRNREERDTQYF.